This T cell receptor beta chain is from a study of T cells after yellow fever vaccination. Whole-study context: Preparation used SMART-Seq v4 Ultra Low Input for the low-cell-number fractions. The study, taken as a whole, reports: It was a weaker secondary response, yet one that peaked faster, at day 5 versus 15.

Notes on this clonotype: Its antigen is unknown.

The study made its TCR cDNA through 5'RACE template switching. That step introduced a universal primer site along with UMIs. TCRdb reprocessed the 5' RACE reads via MiXCR and lists one record per CDR3 protein. This repertoire shows around 310,000 distinct CDR3 sequences, approximately 4.3% found once; its top ten account for approximately 19%. Trimming cost V 4 bases and J 0 bases, with 12 bases left between them. The CDR3 totals 15 residues. The germline V gene encodes CDR1 MGHRA and CDR2 YSYEKL. The receptor was isolated from a man aged 18 to 35 who received the YFV17D yellow fever vaccine. This chain uses TRBV4-1 with TRBJ1-2; TRBD1 is a possible D gene (6 bases). Source: PBMCs, taken 15 days after the yellow fever booster vaccination. CDR3 loop: CASSPVGQTNYGYTF. In nucleotides, the CDR3 is TGCGCCAGCAGCCCGGTGGGACAAACTAACTATGGCTACACCTTC.